This paragraph reports one T cell receptor (beta chain). Its antigen remains unknown. This specimen comes from a study of Tregs in tolerant kidney transplant recipients. Study-wide background: Mixed chimerism was transient after nonmyeloablative marrow transplants from related graft donors. Whole-study findings and limits: Antigen-driven expansion was suggested because donor-specific Tregs expanded more than all Tregs in tolerant patients.

Germline lookup yields CDR1 KGHSH and CDR2 LQKENI. V lost 5 bases, J lost 0 bases, and 3 bases stayed unmatched. The length of the CDR3 is 15 residues. This table comes from immunoSEQ multiplex PCR, and its TCRdb copy is limited to in-frame clones, with some not included. There are roughly 99,000 clones in the sample; more than 85% occur only once, and 0.46% lies in the top ten. Unstimulated regulatory T cells (CD4+CD25+CD127-), CD4+CD25- non-regulatory cells, CD4 and CD8 cells were FACS-sorted from thawed PBMCs. The origin of this receptor is a human donor who received a combined kidney and bone marrow transplant. This sequence joins TRBV18 and TRBJ1-5; 8 bases match TRBD1. Sequenced here: CD4+ T cells from blood, sampled before the transplant. The CDR3 region is CASSRQGYSNQPQHF. CDR3 in DNA: TGTGCCAGCTCAAGACAGGGGTATAGCAATCAGCCCCAGCATTTT.